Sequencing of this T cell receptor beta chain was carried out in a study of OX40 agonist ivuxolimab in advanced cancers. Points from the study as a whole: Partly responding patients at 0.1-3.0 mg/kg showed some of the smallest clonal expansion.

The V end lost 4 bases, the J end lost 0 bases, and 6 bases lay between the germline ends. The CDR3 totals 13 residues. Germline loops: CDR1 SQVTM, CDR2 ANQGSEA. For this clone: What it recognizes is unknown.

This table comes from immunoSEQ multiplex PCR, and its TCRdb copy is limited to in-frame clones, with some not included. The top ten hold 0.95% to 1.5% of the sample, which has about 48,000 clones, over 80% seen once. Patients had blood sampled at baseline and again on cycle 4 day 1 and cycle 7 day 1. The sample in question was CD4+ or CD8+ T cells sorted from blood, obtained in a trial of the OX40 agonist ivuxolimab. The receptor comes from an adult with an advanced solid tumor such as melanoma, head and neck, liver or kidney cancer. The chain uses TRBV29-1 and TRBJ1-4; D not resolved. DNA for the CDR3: TGCAGCGTTGTAAGCGCAACTAATGAAAAACTGTTTTTT. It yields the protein CSVVSATNEKLFF. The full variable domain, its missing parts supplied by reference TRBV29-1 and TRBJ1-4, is SAVISQKPSRDICQRGTSLTIQCQVDSQVTMMFWYRQQPGQSLTLIATANQGSEATYESGFVIDKFPISRPNLTFSTLTVSNMSPEDSSIYLCSVVSATNEKLFFGSGTQLSVL.